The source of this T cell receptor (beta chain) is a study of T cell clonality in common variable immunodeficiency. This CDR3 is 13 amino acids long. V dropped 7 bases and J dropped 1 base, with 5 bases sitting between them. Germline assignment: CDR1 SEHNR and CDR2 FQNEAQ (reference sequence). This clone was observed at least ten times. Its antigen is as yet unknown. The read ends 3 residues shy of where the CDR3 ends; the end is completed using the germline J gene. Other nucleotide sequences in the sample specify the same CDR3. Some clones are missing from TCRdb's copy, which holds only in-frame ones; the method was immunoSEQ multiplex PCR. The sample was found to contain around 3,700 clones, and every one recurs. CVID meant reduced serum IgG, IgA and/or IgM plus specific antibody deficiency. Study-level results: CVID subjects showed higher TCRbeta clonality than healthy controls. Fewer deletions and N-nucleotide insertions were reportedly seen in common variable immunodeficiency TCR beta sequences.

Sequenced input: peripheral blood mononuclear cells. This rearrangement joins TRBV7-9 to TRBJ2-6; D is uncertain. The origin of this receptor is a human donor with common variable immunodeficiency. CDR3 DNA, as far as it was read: TGTGCCAGCACCTCTTCTGGGGCCAACGTC. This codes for CASTSSGANV. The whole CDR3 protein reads CASTSSGANVLTF.